This record covers a single T cell receptor beta chain. This sample stems from a study of human T cells and chemical hapten exposure. Study at large: Diphenylcyclopropenone doses were given weekly to the scalps of patients across the approximately 24-week study.

Regarding time point: patch test 3, about 24 weeks after DPC sensitization. The sample's treatment: therapeutic diphenylcyclopropenone sensitization with weekly scalp DPC. Each CDR3 protein is one row after TCRdb ran MiXCR on the RACE reads. Here the sample spans some 180,000 distinct CDR3 sequences, under 25% being singletons. The CDR3 length is 14 residues. CDR1 is MDHEN, CDR2 SYDVKM, per germline. The ends were cut back, 5 bases at V and 3 bases at J, with 11 bases in the middle. The rearrangement uses TRBV28 and TRBJ2-4; D is perhaps TRBD1 (6 bases). The sequence came from a woman aged 40-49 years with alopecia areata. Some clones in this sample may be carry-over from other donors' samples. The starting material was whole blood, obtained in connection with sensitization to the hapten diphenylcyclopropenone (DPC). CDR3 loop: CASSVPGHKNIQYF. CDR3 nucleotide sequence: TGTGCCAGCAGTGTACCGGGACACAAAAACATTCAGTACTTC.